This TCR beta chain was recorded in a study of blood T cell repertoires in COVID-19 (TCRdb year 2020). With respect to the entire study: Collaborator samples came from the United States, Italy and Spain and covered acute and convalescent phases of COVID-19. The material from the prospective study consisted of cDNA or gDNA derived from T cells, B-cell-depleted T cells, or PBMCs. Subjects who had been exposed to COVID-19, were actively infected with it, or had recovered from it provided the deeply sampled blood TCRbeta repertoires that made up the dataset. The repertoires were released in a freely available public database intended as a resource for research on the immune response to SARS-CoV-2. The samples were drawn from two sources: the first 160 participants of the ongoing ImmuneRACE study, and 1,254 subjects contributed by 6 global collaborators. Sample metadata almost always included a de-identified subject ID, COVID-19 status, age in years and sex. Where available, HLA class I and class II types were taken from metadata supplied by the sample provider and were not determined by assay-based typing. Study-wide conclusions, independent of this receptor: Clinical and demographic metadata were provided uncurated, with the amount varying by source and participant.

The immunoSEQ Assay, a bias-controlled multiplex PCR, was used to amplify TCRbeta CDR3 regions from genomic DNA. In the original analysis: The number of nucleated cells in each sample was estimated from the amplification of reference gene primers within the assay. Sequence reads were collapsed and filtered to measure the absolute abundance of every unique TCRbeta CDR3 rearrangement. For each sample, productive Simpson clonality was calculated by taking the square root of Simpson's diversity index across productive rearrangements. Here the immuneACCESS table is served through TCRdb, limited to in-frame sequences with V and J called. Missing clones are a known gap in these copies; in checked studies unresolved V genes cover under half, and the rest lacks a known reason. The DNA gave D and trimming, while V, J and clone size come from that table. Present in this sample are some 70,000 clones, about 89% of which were seen just once. The ten largest account for 6.5% to 8.5% of the sample.

CDR1 and CDR2, looked up from the germline V gene, are SGDLS and YYNGEE. CDR3 length: 16 amino acids, cysteine to phenylalanine. Only the CDR3 portion is preserved as DNA: 48 bases, with reading frame beginning at the first base. The junction carries 12 bases between V and J, which are trimmed by 0 bases and 3 bases respectively. The table lists this clone with a count of one. Its antigen is currently not known. No clone much larger than this one lies a single base away; base qualities are absent. Collaborating institutions collected whole blood in K2EDTA tubes following their own protocols. Collaborator samples were shipped for TCRbeta analysis as frozen whole blood, isolated PBMCs, or DNA extracted from either sample type.

This sequence originates from a man between 45 and 60 years old with active COVID-19. The chain couples TRBV9 to TRBJ2-2; possibly the D gene is TRBD1, per 6 matching bases. The sequenced sample consisted of peripheral blood. The nucleotide sequence reads as follows: TGTGCCAGCAGCGTAGCGGGGCAGGGGTACACCGGGGAGCTGTTTTTT. This translates into CASSVAGQGYTGELFF.